This entry concerns a single T cell receptor (beta chain). Followed longitudinally, the Seattle patients had been enrolled during active infection. The CDR3 length is 15 residues. Germline V lookup: CDR1 MDHEN, CDR2 SYDVKM. V gave up 3 bases and J gave up 4 bases; unmatched junction bases: 6. This sample was included in a study of blood T cell repertoires in COVID-19. Study background: Donors in the United States, Italy and Spain gave samples during acute or convalescent COVID-19. Sample material is recorded as cDNA or gDNA derived from T cells, B-cell-depleted T cells, or PBMCs.

As originally analysed: Nucleated cell number was recorded as an estimate derived from reference gene primer amplification. TCRdb's table, derived via immunoSEQ multiplex PCR, lists solely in-frame clones and lacks some. Clone size and the V and J calls come from that table; the DNA yielded D and trimming. This table holds just over 300,000 clones, roughly 91% found once. The sequenced material came from peripheral blood. The TCR sequence derives from a woman aged 30 to 39 with COVID-19, enrolled during active disease. The chain has TRBV28 and TRBJ2-1, with TRBD1 identical over 7 bases. The CDR3 here is CASSFRDRRYNEQFF. In DNA, the CDR3 is TGTGCCAGCAGTTTTCGGGACAGAAGATACAATGAGCAGTTCTTC.